This TCR beta chain came from a study of blood T cell repertoires in COVID-19. Study-wide context: The United States, Italy and Spain provided the acute and convalescent COVID-19 samples. PBMCs, B-cell-depleted T cells, or T cells provided the cDNA or gDNA that made up the material.

V gave up 1 base and J gave up 7 bases, with 19 bases separating them. This CDR3 is built from 16 residues. The germline gives CDR1 LGHDT, CDR2 YNNKEL (reference sequence). Original processing notes: Cell counts per sample came from amplifying reference gene primers. Sequencing used immunoSEQ multiplex PCR; TCRdb keeps in-frame clones, though not all of them. V and J calls and clone size are copied from that table; D and trimming were computed from the DNA. The sample lists 370,000 or so clones; over 65% were seen once. The TCR comes from a human donor with acute or convalescent COVID-19. The donor label of this sample is uncertain. The chain links TRBV3-1 (or the pseudogene TRBV3-2) to TRBJ1-1, with D perhaps matching TRBD1 (5 bases). The sequenced sample was peripheral blood. For the CDR3, the DNA is TGTGCCAGCAGCCAAGTAGAAGGCAGGGTGGCTTATGAAGCTTTCTTT. This translates into CASSQVEGRVAYEAFF.